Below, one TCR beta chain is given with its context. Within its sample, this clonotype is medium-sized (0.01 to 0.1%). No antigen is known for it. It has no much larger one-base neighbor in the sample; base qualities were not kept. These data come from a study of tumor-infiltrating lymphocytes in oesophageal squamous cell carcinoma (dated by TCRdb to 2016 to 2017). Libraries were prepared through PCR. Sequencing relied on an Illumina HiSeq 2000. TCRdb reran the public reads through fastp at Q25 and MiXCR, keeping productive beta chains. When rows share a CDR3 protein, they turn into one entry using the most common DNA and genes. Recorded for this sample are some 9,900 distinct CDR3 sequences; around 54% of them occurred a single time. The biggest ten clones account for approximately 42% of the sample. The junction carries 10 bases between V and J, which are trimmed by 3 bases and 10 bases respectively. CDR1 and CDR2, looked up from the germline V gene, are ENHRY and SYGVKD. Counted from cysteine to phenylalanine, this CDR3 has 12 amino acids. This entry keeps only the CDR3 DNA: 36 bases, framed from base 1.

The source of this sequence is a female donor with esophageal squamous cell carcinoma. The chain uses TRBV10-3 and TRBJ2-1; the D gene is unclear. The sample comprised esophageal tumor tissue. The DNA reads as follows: TGTGCCATCAGTGACCTAACGGAAGAGCAGTTCTTC. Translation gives CAISDLTEEQFF.